The rows below give T cell receptor beta chains drawn from one sample of a study of T cells in Graves' hyperthyroidism and ophthalmopathy. MiXCR, run by TCRdb on the multiplex PCR reads, gives a single entry per CDR3 protein. The sample has hundreds of thousands of distinct CDR3 sequences, about 20% seen once. The sequenced material came from blood. Every receptor here comes from a man aged 40-49 years with Graves' ophthalmopathy. CDR3s include the opening cysteine and the closing phenylalanine or tryptophan. The D gene is left open where the match is weak. Clone size is given for some rows only: seen once, a few or many times, or a class if the clone is expanded.

clone size,J gene,V gene,D gene,CDR3 protein,CDR3 DNA
few,TRBJ1-2,TRBV20-1,-,CSAREAKATNYGYTF,TGCAGTGCTAGAGAAGCTAAGGCTACTAACTATGGCTACACCTTC
many,TRBJ1-1,TRBV2,-,CASSLDGMNTEAFF,TGTGCCAGCAGCTTAGACGGAATGAACACTGAAGCTTTCTTT
many,TRBJ1-6,TRBV20-1,-,CSDLEQANSPLHF,TGCAGTGACCTAGAACAGGCGAATTCACCCCTCCACTTT
few,TRBJ2-2,TRBV20-1,-,CSAKNTGELFF,TGCAGTGCTAAAAACACCGGGGAGCTGTTTTTT
-,TRBJ1-1,TRBV5-4,TRBD1,CASSLGTGTFF,TGTGCCAGCAGCTTGGGGACAGGGACTTTCTTT
many,TRBJ2-5,TRBV3-1,-,CASSQDLYQETQYF,TGTGCCAGCAGCCAAGATTTGTACCAAGAGACCCAGTACTTC
-,TRBJ1-6,TRBV4-1,-,CASSQGTSNYNSPLHF,TGCGCCAGCAGCCAGGGGACATCGAATTATAATTCACCCCTCCACTTT
few,TRBJ1-2,TRBV6-5,-,CASSYSTSGYGYTF,TGTGCCAGCAGTTACTCGACGTCGGGTTATGGCTACACCTTC
-,TRBJ1-6,TRBV2,-,CASSPSSNSPLHF,TGTGCCAGCAGTCCATCTTCGAATTCACCCCTCCACTTT
many,TRBJ1-6,TRBV3-1,-,CASSPGQLDNSPLHF,TGTGCCAGCAGCCCTGGACAGCTAGACAATTCACCCCTCCACTTT
few,TRBJ2-7,TRBV2,-,CASSEKRAYSYEQYF,TGTGCCAGCAGTGAGAAGCGAGCTTACTCCTACGAGCAGTACTTC
many,TRBJ2-7,TRBV18,-,CASSPPLAPAYEQYF,TGTGCCAGCTCACCACCGTTAGCCCCCGCCTACGAGCAGTACTTC